The present entry profiles one T cell receptor (beta chain) with its context. This sample is part of a study of CD8+ T cells in alopecia areata. Treatment noted: oral pan-JAK inhibitor, 5-10 mg twice daily. In germline, CDR1 is SGHAT, CDR2 FQNNGV. Trimming at V came to 5 bases and at J to 9 bases, leaving 5 bases not matched to a gene. The CDR3 extends over 13 amino acids. The sequencing template was cDNA reverse transcribed from extracted RNA. Repertoires were generated with immunoSEQ multiplex PCR, while TCRdb's copy carries only in-frame clones and drops some. The data contain under 200,000 clones, 65% of them singletons.

The V call is TRBV11-2, the J call TRBJ2-3; 10 bases fit TRBD1. This clonotype was sampled from a human donor with alopecia areata. Here the sequenced sample was CD4+ T cells sorted from blood, taken at week 4, from a patient treated with tofacitinib. CDR3 sequence: CASSRDRGRTQYF. The DNA of the CDR3 is TGTGCCAGCAGCCGGGACAGGGGTCGAACGCAGTATTTT.